One sample yielded the 8 T cell receptor beta chains listed below, sequenced in a study of CD8 T cells in ankylosing spondylitis (dated by TCRdb to 2016 to 2017). Overall study results and their limits: Blood from ankylosing spondylitis patients appeared to be characterized by a TCR beta motif made up of seven or eight highly homologous amino acid variants.

These TCRs' antigens remain unknown. Library preparation employed 5' RACE. Sequenced on an Illumina HiSeq 2500. TCRdb applied fastp at Q25 and MiXCR to the public reads, then kept only in-frame beta chains. Merged by CDR3 protein, the rows form single entries marked with the most common genes and DNA. For this sample the table gives some 240,000 distinct CDR3 sequences, of which approximately 7.3% were detected only once. The biggest ten clones account for 13% to 15% of the sample. Specimen: blood, either unsorted or a sorted T cell fraction (not recorded which). The receptors shown here come from a male donor with ankylosing spondylitis.

The gene calls are TRBV29-1 and TRBJ1-1; 9 nucleotides match TRBD1. Per germline, CDR1 SQVTM and CDR2 ANQGSEA. The length of the CDR3 is 12 residues. J gave up 6 bases and V 3 bases, and 2 bases lay outside the gene matches. The CDR3 DNA reads TGCAGCGTTGAGGGGACAGGGTCTGAAGCTTTCTTT. The encoded protein is CSVEGTGSEAFF.

The CDR3 sequence: CASSLLDTRIYEQYF. As DNA, the CDR3 is TGTGCCAGCAGCTTATTAGACACACGGATTTACGAGCAGTACTTC. V is TRBV7-2 and J is TRBJ2-7; D unresolved. CDR3 length equals 15 residues. Germline CDR1 reads SGHTA; CDR2 reads FQGNSA. The ends were cut back, 2 bases at V and 4 bases at J, with 15 bases in the middle.

This clonotype was observed at least ten times. The chain has TRBV6-2 or TRBV6-3 and TRBJ1-5; D gene uncertain. The V end lost 5 bases, the J end lost 4 bases, and 15 bases lay between the germline ends. From germline, CDR1 is MNHEY and CDR2 SVGEGT. The CDR3 totals 15 residues. CDR3 DNA: TGTGCCAGCAGTGAGGACGGCCTTGGGAATCAGCCCCAGCATTTT. Translated: CASSEDGLGNQPQHF.

This clonotype came up many times. CDR3: CASSLWRGSMDTQYF. As DNA, the CDR3 is TGTGCCAGCAGCTTATGGAGGGGATCCATGGATACGCAGTATTTT. The chain recombines TRBV7-9 with TRBJ2-3; D is possibly TRBD2 (6 bases). The germline V and J ends were trimmed by 2 bases and 6 bases, with 15 bases remaining between them. From germline, CDR1 is SEHNR and CDR2 FQNEAQ (reference sequence). The CDR3 extends over 15 amino acids.

This clonotype was found once. V usage is TRBV24-1 and J usage is TRBJ1-5; TRBD1 matches at 10 bases. Per germline, CDR1 KGHDR and CDR2 SFDVKD. The CDR3 loop spans 14 amino acids. V trimming: 4 bases; J trimming: 7 bases; junction bases outside the gene matches: 3. The CDR3, as DNA: TGTGCCACCAGTGACTCGGACAGGGGGCAGCCCCAGCATTTT. It encodes CATSDSDRGQPQHF.

At least ten counts were recorded for this clonotype. V usage is TRBV5-1 and J usage is TRBJ2-7; TRBD2 is a possible D gene (5 bases). The CDR3 totals 14 residues. Germline V gives CDR1 SGHRS, CDR2 YFSETQ. V lost 9 bases to trimming and J lost 6 bases, with 22 bases between them. DNA of the CDR3: TGCGCCACCCGAAAAGGTGAAGGGAGCAGCGAGCAGTACTTC. This encodes CATRKGEGSSEQYF.

This rearrangement joins TRBV19 to TRBJ1-5; TRBD1 might be the D (5 bases). This CDR3 has 14 residues. The ends were cut back, 4 bases at V and 4 bases at J, with 11 bases in the middle. From germline, CDR1 is LNHDA and CDR2 SQIVND (reference sequence). The CDR3: CASSSLTGNQPQHF. CDR3 sequence (DNA): TGTGCCAGTAGTAGCCTAACAGGTAATCAGCCCCAGCATTTT.

This clonotype was picked up many times. This sequence joins TRBV5-6 and TRBJ2-1; 10 bases fit TRBD2. The CDR3 is 18 amino acids. V dropped 0 bases and J dropped 6; count of bases not matched to a gene: 12. Germline CDR1 reads SGHDT; CDR2 reads YYEEEE. CDR3 amino acids: CASSLETSGPTISNEQFF. The CDR3 bases are TGTGCCAGCAGCTTGGAGACTAGCGGGCCTACCATATCCAATGAGCAGTTCTTC.